Below, 15 T cell receptor beta chains from the same sample are listed, as sequenced in a study of vaccination and CD4 T cells after COVID-19. Sample treatment: roughly nine-day PBMC culture with coronavirus spike peptide pools or control peptides (ViraFEST assay). Cultured CD4+ T-cell DNA underwent Oncomine TCR Beta short-read sequencing. TCRdb recomputed calls from the PCR reads with MiXCR, one row per CDR3 protein. The sample contains around 13,000 distinct CDR3 sequences, 40% to 50% of which appear only once. No cognate antigen is known for these TCRs. The source material was CD4+ T cells from blood, cultured in vitro. The receptors here all came from a human donor who had recovered from COVID-19.

This clonotype was counted a few times. V is TRBV9 and J is TRBJ2-1, with TRBD1 identical over 8 bases. V was clipped by 4 bases and J by 6 bases; unmatched bases: 9. Germline V gene lookup returns CDR1 SGDLS and CDR2 YYNGEE. The CDR3 is 15 residues long. The CDR3 DNA reads TGTGCCAGCAGCTACGGACAGGGAGGAGGCAATGAGCAGTTCTTC. The encoded protein is CASSYGQGGGNEQFF.

The chain employs TRBV5-8 and TRBJ2-5, with D tentatively TRBD2 (6 bases). Germline V CDR1 and CDR2: SGHTS, YDEGEE. This CDR3 is built from 15 residues. V was pared by 2 bases and J by 5 bases, with 16 bases between. The CDR3 DNA reads as TGTGCCAGCAGCTTCGGAGGGGCCGATACGGAGACCCAGTACTTC. Its translation is CASSFGGADTETQYF.

This chain uses TRBV6-5 with TRBJ2-1; D unclear. V dropped 2 bases and J dropped 2 bases, with 7 bases sitting between them. Germline V lookup: CDR1 MNHEY, CDR2 SVGAGI. The CDR3 has 14 amino acids. CDR3 region: CASSYQRTYNEQFF. CDR3 coding DNA: TGTGCCAGCAGTTACCAGCGTACCTACAATGAGCAGTTCTTC.

The rearrangement uses TRBV4-1 and TRBJ1-2, with 7 bases that match TRBD1. The trim removed 4 bases at V and 2 bases at J, leaving 13 bases unmatched. Germline lookup yields CDR1 MGHRA and CDR2 YSYEKL. This CDR3 has 17 residues. The CDR3: CASSPPLQGKRNYGYTF. Written as DNA, the CDR3 is TGCGCCAGCAGCCCTCCTTTACAGGGGAAAAGGAACTATGGCTACACCTTC.

This clonotype was detected once. The chain combines TRBV6-2 or TRBV6-3 with TRBJ2-3, with 8 bases matching TRBD2. V lost 2 bases, J lost 2 bases, and 9 bases stayed unmatched. Germline loops: CDR1 MNHEY, CDR2 SVGEGT. CDR3 length equals 17 residues. The CDR3 protein is CASSYGGGGTFTDTQYF. CDR3 coding DNA: TGTGCCAGCAGTTACGGGGGCGGGGGGACCTTCACAGATACGCAGTATTTT.

The V and J genes are TRBV19 and TRBJ2-6; 7 bases are a match to TRBD1. The CDR3 runs to 14 residues. CDR1 and CDR2 from the germline V gene are LNHDA and SQIVND (reference sequence). V shed 4 bases and J 5 bases; nucleotides not matched to a gene: 2. CDR3 bases: TGTGCCAGTAGTAACAGGGGTAGGGCCAACGTCCTGACTTTC. It specifies CASSNRGRANVLTF.

This clonotype appeared a few times. J is TRBJ1-5 and V is TRBV6-1, with D perhaps TRBD1 (6 bases). The CDR3 length is 15 residues. Germline CDR1 and CDR2: MNHNS and SASEGT. The V end was cut by 8 bases, the J end by 0 bases, with 14 bases between. The CDR3 spells CASRTGTNSNQPQHF. CDR3 nucleotides: TGTGCCAGCCGAACGGGGACAAATAGCAATCAGCCCCAGCATTTT.

The chain couples TRBV2 to TRBJ1-1; no clear D gene. Germline assignment: CDR1 SNHLY and CDR2 FYNNEI. This CDR3 is 13 amino acids long. The V end was cut by 4 bases, the J end by 6 bases, with 12 bases between. The chain's CDR3 is CASSVREAAEAFF. In DNA, the CDR3 is TGTGCCAGCAGTGTTCGTGAGGCAGCTGAAGCTTTCTTT. Supplemented by reference TRBV2 and TRBJ1-1, the full variable domain reads EPEVTQTPSHQVTQMGQEVILRCVPISNHLYFYWYRQILGQKVEFLVSFYNNEISEKSEIFDDQFSVERPDGSNFTLKIRSTKLEDSAMYFCASSVREAAEAFFGQGTRLTVV.

This clonotype occurred a few times. The chain is built from TRBV24-1 and TRBJ1-5, with D tentatively TRBD1 (5 bases). Trimming shortened V by 8 bases and J by 2 bases, and 15 bases separated the two germline ends. The CDR3 has 15 amino acids. In germline, CDR1 is KGHDR, CDR2 SFDVKD. The CDR3 loop is CATTHRWVGNQPQHF. CDR3 in DNA: TGTGCCACCACCCACAGGTGGGTAGGCAATCAGCCCCAGCATTTT.

This sequence joins TRBV7-2 and TRBJ2-7; TRBD1 matches 7 bases. CDR3 length: 15 residues. Trimming cost V 5 bases and J 6 bases; bases outside gene matches: 13. Germline CDR1 reads SGHTA; CDR2 reads FQGNSA. The CDR3: CASSAPGQIPGEQYF. As DNA, the CDR3 is TGTGCCAGCAGCGCCCCGGGACAGATCCCTGGCGAGCAGTACTTC.

V and J are TRBV5-1 and TRBJ2-7; D might be TRBD1 (5 bases). The CDR3 runs 16 residues. Trimming took off 3 bases at V and 1 base at J, with 17 bases between the two ends. The V gene's germline CDR1 is SGHRS and CDR2 YFSETQ. The CDR3 DNA is TGCGCCAGCAGCTACCAGCCATCGACAGCTTCCTACGAGCAGTACTTC. Translating gives CASSYQPSTASYEQYF.

The CDR3 DNA is TGCGCCAGCAGCTTACTCCGGGACAGGGTAAAATATAGCAATCAGCCCCAGCATTTT. This codes for CASSLLRDRVKYSNQPQHF. The gene calls are TRBV5-1 and TRBJ1-5; 9 bases agree with TRBD1. J was trimmed by 0 bases and V by 2 bases; bases with no gene match: 12. Per germline, CDR1 SGHRS and CDR2 YFSETQ. The CDR3 runs to 19 residues.

There are a few counts of this clonotype. CDR3 sequence: CASSLGDSWGNQPQHF. The CDR3 bases are TGTGCCAGCAGCTTGGGGGATAGTTGGGGCAATCAGCCCCAGCATTTT. The rearrangement uses TRBV7-2 and TRBJ1-5, with a tentative D call TRBD1 (5 bases). The germline gives CDR1 SGHTA, CDR2 FQGNSA. The length of the CDR3 is 16 residues. Deletions cut 3 bases from V and 2 bases from J, with 14 bases between.

This chain joins TRBV10-1 and TRBJ1-2; no definite D call. Trimming stripped 4 bases from V and 8 bases from J, with 14 bases between. This CDR3 has 13 residues. Germline CDR1 and CDR2: WNHNN and SYGVQD (reference sequence). CDR3 region: CASSGNPLGGYTF. The CDR3 region has the DNA TGCGCCAGCAGTGGCAACCCCCTCGGGGGCTACACCTTC.

The chain has TRBV24-1 and TRBJ2-1; 12 nucleotides align to TRBD2. The germline gives CDR1 KGHDR, CDR2 SFDVKD. V lost 6 bases to trimming and J lost 0 bases; unmatched junction nucleotides: 5. The CDR3 consists of 17 residues. CDR3 nucleotide sequence: TGTGCCACCAGTTGGACTAGCGGGACGAGCTCCTACAATGAGCAGTTCTTC. Its protein is CATSWTSGTSSYNEQFF.